In this sample, the clone carrying this T cell receptor beta chain turned up once. The ends lost 3 bases at V and 9 bases at J; junction bases unmatched: 8. There are 15 residues in the CDR3. In germline, CDR1 is SEHNR, CDR2 FQNEAQ (reference sequence). Using immunoSEQ multiplex PCR, the repertoire was profiled, and TCRdb retains in-frame clones only, with some absent. This table has around 150,000 clones, approximately 84% appearing once. These data originate in a study of blood T cell repertoires in COVID-19. Overall study: Sources were T cells, B-cell-depleted T cells, or PBMCs; the material itself was cDNA or gDNA.

The sequenced sample consisted of peripheral blood. The receptor comes from a woman older than 75 with acute or convalescent COVID-19. J is TRBJ1-6 and V is TRBV7-9; 7 bases are shared with TRBD1. The CDR3 bases are TGTGCCAGCAGCTTGGCACAGGGGATTAGTTCACCCCTCCACTTT. Protein product: CASSLAQGISSPLHF.